This TCR beta chain stems from a study of beta chain features in type 1 diabetes. A heparinised blood draw that averaged approximately 110 mL was obtained once from each donor. Comment on this clone: What it recognizes is unknown.

cDNA synthesis used the whole RNA isolate, giving expressed TCRB sequences. The table came from immunoSEQ multiplex PCR; TCRdb's copy has only in-frame clones and leaves some out. The sample carries hundreds of thousands of clones, 15% to 20% recorded once. Unmatched junction bases numbered 7, after V lost 5 bases and J lost 4 bases. The germline CDR1 and CDR2 sequences are SGHVS and FQNEAQ. CDR3 length: 15 amino acids. Notes on the study in general: Patients with Type 1 diabetes showed moderately but significantly shorter TCRB CDR3s in all four CD4+ subsets. PCR might show a preference for shorter templates, equally across patients and controls. The naive, central memory and Treg TCRB repertoires looked more alike in patients than they did in healthy donors.

This receptor was obtained from a woman between 18 and 29 years old in good health. The specimen was naive CD4+ T cells from blood. V usage is TRBV7-8 and J usage is TRBJ2-1; 8 bases map to TRBD1. Written as DNA, the CDR3 is TGTGCCAGCAGCACGAGGACAGGGAAATACAATGAGCAGTTCTTC. Residues: CASSTRTGKYNEQFF.